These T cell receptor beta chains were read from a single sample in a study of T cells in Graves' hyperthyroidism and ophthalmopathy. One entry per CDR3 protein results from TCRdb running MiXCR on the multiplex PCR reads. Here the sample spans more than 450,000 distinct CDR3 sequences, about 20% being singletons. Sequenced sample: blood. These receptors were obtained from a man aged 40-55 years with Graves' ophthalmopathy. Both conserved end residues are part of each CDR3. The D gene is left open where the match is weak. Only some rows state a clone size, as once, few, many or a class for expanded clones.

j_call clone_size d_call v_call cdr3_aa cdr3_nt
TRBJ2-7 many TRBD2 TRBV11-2 CASSLGVLAGGLDEQYF TGTGCCAGCAGCTTAGGAGTCCTAGCGGGGGGGCTCGACGAGCAGTACTTC
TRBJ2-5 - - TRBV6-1 CASSEGSLGQETQYF TGTGCCAGCAGTGAAGGCTCTTTGGGGCAAGAGACCCAGTACTTC
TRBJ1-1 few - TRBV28 CASSFTPGPNTEAFF TGTGCCAGCAGTTTTACTCCAGGGCCGAACACTGAAGCTTTCTTT
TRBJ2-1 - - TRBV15 CATSRDKLLLNEQFF TGTGCCACCAGCAGAGATAAACTACTACTCAATGAGCAGTTCTTC
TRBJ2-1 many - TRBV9 CASSRWDGNEQFF TGTGCCAGCAGCCGGTGGGATGGCAATGAGCAGTTCTTC
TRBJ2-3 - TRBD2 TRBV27 CASSLGLAWADTQYF TGTGCCAGCAGTTTGGGACTAGCTTGGGCAGATACGCAGTATTTT
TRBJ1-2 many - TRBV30 CAWTRDGYYGYTF TGTGCCTGGACCCGGGACGGCTACTATGGCTACACCTTC
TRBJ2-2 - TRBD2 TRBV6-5 CASSYKDGGTGELFF TGTGCCAGCAGTTACAAGGACGGGGGGACCGGGGAGCTGTTTTTT
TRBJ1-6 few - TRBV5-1 CASSLGYGSPLHF TGCGCCAGCAGCTTAGGGTATGGTTCACCCCTCCACTTT
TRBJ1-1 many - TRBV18 CASSPSIGDTEAFF TGTGCCAGCTCACCCTCCATCGGGGACACTGAAGCTTTCTTT
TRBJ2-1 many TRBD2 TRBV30 CAWSPWREVTYNEQFF TGTGCCTGGAGTCCCTGGCGGGAGGTGACCTACAATGAGCAGTTCTTC
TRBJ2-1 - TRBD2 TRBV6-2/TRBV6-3 CASSYGRGLAASSYNEQFF TGTGCCAGCAGTTACGGGCGGGGACTAGCGGCGAGCTCCTACAATGAGCAGTTCTTC
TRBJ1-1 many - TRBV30 CAWRARTNTEAFF TGTGCCTGGAGGGCCCGCACGAACACTGAAGCTTTCTTT
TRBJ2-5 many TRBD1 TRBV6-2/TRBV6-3 CASSYSGTGPQETQYF TGTGCCAGCAGTTACTCCGGGACAGGGCCACAAGAGACCCAGTACTTC
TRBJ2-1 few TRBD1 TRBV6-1 CASSIRDRGTHEQFF TGTGCCAGCAGTATCCGGGACAGGGGGACCCACGAGCAGTTCTTC
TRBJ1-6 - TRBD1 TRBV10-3 CAPRGQGASYNSPLHF TGTGCCCCACGGGGACAGGGGGCTTCCTATAATTCACCCCTCCACTTT
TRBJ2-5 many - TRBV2 CASSDTTRSQETQYF TGTGCCAGCAGTGATACGACTAGGTCCCAAGAGACCCAGTACTTC
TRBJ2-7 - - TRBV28 CASSDPGRRYF TGTGCCAGCAGTGACCCTGGGAGACGGTACTTC
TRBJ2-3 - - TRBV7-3 CASSLSAGRTDTQYF TGTGCCAGCAGCTTATCTGCGGGTCGCACAGATACGCAGTATTTT
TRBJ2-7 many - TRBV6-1 CASKPYSSYEQYF TGTGCCAGCAAGCCTTACAGCTCCTACGAGCAGTACTTC
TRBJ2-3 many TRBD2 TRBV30 CAWSVGGGVTDTQYF TGTGCCTGGAGTGTAGGCGGGGGGGTGACAGATACGCAGTATTTT
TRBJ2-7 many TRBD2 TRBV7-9 CASSLTSGMSSYEQYF TGTGCCAGCAGCTTGACTAGCGGGATGAGCTCCTACGAGCAGTACTTC
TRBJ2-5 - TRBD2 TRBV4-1 CASSQGQRGFPETQYF TGCGCCAGCAGCCAAGGGCAGCGGGGGTTTCCAGAGACCCAGTACTTC
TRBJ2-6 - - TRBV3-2 CASSQRSGPGANVLTF TGTGCCAGCAGCCAACGATCTGGGCCTGGGGCCAACGTCCTGACTTTC
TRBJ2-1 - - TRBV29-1 CSALRRTWDEQFF TGCAGCGCCCTTCGGCGGACATGGGATGAGCAGTTCTTC
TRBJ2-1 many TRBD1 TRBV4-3 CASSRSGTGDNEQFF TGCGCCAGCAGCCGCTCCGGGACAGGGGACAATGAGCAGTTCTTC
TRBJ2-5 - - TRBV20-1 CSARLDSRGETQHF TGCAGTGCTAGATTGGATTCTAGGGGAGAGACCCAGCACTTC
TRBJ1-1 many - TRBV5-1 CASSLQLRGNTEAFF TGCGCCAGCAGCTTACAACTTCGGGGAAACACTGAAGCTTTCTTT
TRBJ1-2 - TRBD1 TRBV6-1 CASRRDPTGGYGYTF TGTGCCAGCAGACGAGACCCGACAGGGGGGTATGGCTACACCTTC
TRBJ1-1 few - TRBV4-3 CASSQDWSGVMNTEAFF TGCGCCAGCAGCCAAGATTGGTCAGGGGTCATGAACACTGAAGCTTTCTTT
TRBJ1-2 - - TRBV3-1 CASSLVVGYGYTF TGTGCCAGCAGCCTAGTCGTGGGCTATGGCTACACCTTC
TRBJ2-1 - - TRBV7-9 CASSLADKRSFF TGTGCCAGCAGCTTAGCGGACAAAAGGTCGTTCTTC
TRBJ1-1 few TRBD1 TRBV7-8 CASSPGGGWDTEAFF TGTGCCAGCAGCCCAGGAGGGGGCTGGGACACTGAAGCTTTCTTT
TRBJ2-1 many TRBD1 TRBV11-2 CASSIGTGQYNEQFF TGTGCCAGCAGTATCGGGACAGGGCAATACAATGAGCAGTTCTTC
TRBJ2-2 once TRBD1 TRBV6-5 CASSYGQGDTGELFF TGTGCCAGCAGTTACGGACAGGGGGACACCGGGGAGCTGTTTTTT
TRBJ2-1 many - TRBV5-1 CASSLSGGYNEQFF TGTGCCAGCAGTCTGTCAGGAGGCTACAATGAGCAGTTCTTC
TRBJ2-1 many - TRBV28 CASEGRDYNEQFF TGTGCCAGCGAGGGCCGGGACTACAATGAGCAGTTCTTC
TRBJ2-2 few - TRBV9 CASSVLQDHTGELFF TGTGCCAGCAGCGTCTTACAGGACCACACCGGGGAGCTGTTTTTT
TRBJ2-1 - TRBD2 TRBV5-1 CASSLSGTSGRESRNEQFF TGCGCCAGCAGCTTGTCCGGGACTAGCGGGAGAGAGAGTCGGAATGAGCAGTTCTTC
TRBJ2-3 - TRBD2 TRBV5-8 CASRLSTSGRSTDTQYF TGTGCCAGCAGACTATCGACTAGCGGGAGGTCCACAGATACGCAGTATTTT
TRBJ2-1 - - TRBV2 CASSETGFHNEQFF TGTGCCAGCAGTGAAACAGGGTTCCACAATGAGCAGTTCTTC
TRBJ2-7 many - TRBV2 CAIRVRDGAYEQYF TGTGCCATCCGCGTTAGGGACGGAGCCTACGAGCAGTACTTC
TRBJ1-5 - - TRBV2 CASRPGPLPGGNQPQHF TGTGCCAGCAGACCAGGACCGCTCCCCGGTGGCAATCAGCCCCAGCATTTT
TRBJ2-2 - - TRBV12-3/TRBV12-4 CASSWGVNTGELFF TGTGCCAGCAGTTGGGGGGTCAACACCGGGGAGCTGTTTTTT
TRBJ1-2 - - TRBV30 CAWTGPPSYGYTF TGTGCCTGGACAGGGCCCCCAAGCTATGGCTACACCTTC
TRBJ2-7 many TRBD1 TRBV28 CASISTGASYEQYF TGTGCCAGCATTTCGACAGGGGCGTCCTACGAGCAGTACTTC